Sequencing of this TCR beta chain was carried out in a study of cytomegalovirus exposure and HLA in healthy donors. Regarding this clone: Its antigen remains unknown.

Overall study results and limits: Accounts indicate the classifier identified cytomegalovirus status with strong specificity and sensitivity. Most TCR sequences proved rare, with some public TCRs found in many donors. The study flagged approximately 180 TCR beta chains as cytomegalovirus-associated.

With 3 bases clipped from V and 1 base from J, the junction kept 3 bases outside the gene matches. The CDR3 consists of 16 residues. Looked up from germline, CDR1 is ENHRY and CDR2 is SYGVKD. Profiled with immunoSEQ multiplex PCR; TCRdb holds only in-frame clones, not every one. The sample holds over 110,000 clones, around 90% seen once. Material for sequencing was PBMCs. The J gene is TRBJ1-1, the V gene TRBV10-3, with 12 bases lining up with TRBD1. This sequence was found in a man between 18 and 35 years old in good health and CMV-seropositive. CDR3 loop: CAISDGTGGTNTEAFF. The CDR3 DNA sequence: TGTGCCATCAGTGACGGGACAGGGGGCACGAACACTGAAGCTTTCTTT.